The T cell receptor beta chain under discussion was sequenced for a study of blood T cell repertoires in COVID-19. Sequencing was performed with immunoSEQ multiplex PCR; in TCRdb, only in-frame clones are kept and a portion is missing. The data hold about 140,000 clones, with about nine tenths observed a single time. The V gene lost 3 bases and the J gene lost 0 bases, with 13 bases spanning the gap. Germline V gene data show CDR1 as SGHRS and CDR2 as YFSETQ. The CDR3 length is 15 residues. The specimen was peripheral blood. V and J are TRBV5-1 and TRBJ2-7; D is possibly TRBD1 (6 bases). The clonotype was recovered from a man in his fifties or sixties with active or convalescent COVID-19. CDR3 loop: CASSSGQIRSYEQYF. CDR3 DNA: TGCGCCAGCAGCTCAGGACAGATTCGCTCCTACGAGCAGTACTTC.